This T cell receptor (beta chain) was recorded in a study of blood T cells in healthy people across ages. V lost 1 base to trimming and J lost 4 bases, with 13 bases between them. This CDR3 comprises 15 residues. The germline V gene encodes CDR1 LNHNV and CDR2 YYDKDF (reference sequence). This clonotype appeared many times. Through a sample-barcoded 5' primer and a J-beta primer mix, a second PCR was run for about 6 to 11 cycles. TCRdb reprocessed the 5' RACE reads with MiXCR, giving one entry per CDR3 protein. Of over a million distinct CDR3 sequences in the sample, under 55% were seen once. Input material: blood. This clonotype was sampled from a woman aged 55-69 years in good health. The chain joins TRBV15 to TRBJ1-2, with D maybe TRBD1 (6 bases). CDR3 sequence (DNA): TGTGCCACCAGCAGAGGATCACAGGGAACCTATGGCTACACCTTC. It specifies CATSRGSQGTYGYTF.